The following is a T cell receptor beta chain sequence with its context. Its specificity is not known. Each CDR3 protein is one row after TCRdb ran MiXCR on the RACE reads. The data contain roughly 200,000 distinct CDR3 sequences, about 25% of them singletons. The data belong to a study of human T cells and chemical hapten exposure. Study-level background: The patients were mostly female; they had alopecia areata, totalis or universalis.

Regarding time point: patch test 3, about 24 weeks after DPC sensitization. Treatment specified: therapeutic diphenylcyclopropenone sensitization with weekly scalp DPC. The study's findings and limits: Patch test scores rose with PT1 expanded TCR counts, a positive correlation.

Sequencing used whole blood, obtained in connection with sensitization to the hapten diphenylcyclopropenone (DPC). This receptor was obtained from a woman in her 40s with alopecia areata. Some clones in this sample may be carry-over from other donors' samples.

CDR3 sequence: CASSEQAWGKLFF. CDR3 coding DNA: TGTGCCAGCAGTGAACAGGCGTGGGGAAAACTGTTTTTT. The rearrangement links TRBV6-1 to TRBJ1-4; D gene unclear. This CDR3 is 13 amino acids long. The germline CDR1 and CDR2 sequences are MNHNS and SASEGT. Trimming removed 2 bases from V and 10 bases from J, with 11 bases in between.